This T cell receptor beta chain was documented in a study of blood T cell repertoires in COVID-19. Study-level information: Samples taken during acute and convalescent COVID-19 were collected in the United States, Italy and Spain.

Generated by immunoSEQ multiplex PCR, the TCRdb table keeps only in-frame clones and is missing some. The table lists around 70,000 clones, 80% of them singletons. In germline, CDR1 is GTSNPN, CDR2 SVGIG (reference sequence). This CDR3 is built from 15 residues. V shed 2 bases, J shed 9 bases, and the junction held 13 bases outside the gene matches. Sequencing was carried out using peripheral blood. This receptor was identified in a man aged 50 to 60 with COVID-19, enrolled during active disease. The chain joins TRBV30 to TRBJ2-1; 7 nucleotides agree with TRBD1. The CDR3 region has the DNA TGTGCCTGGAGTCGGGGACAGCCTCAACTAGGTGAGCAGTTCTTC. Translating gives CAWSRGQPQLGEQFF.